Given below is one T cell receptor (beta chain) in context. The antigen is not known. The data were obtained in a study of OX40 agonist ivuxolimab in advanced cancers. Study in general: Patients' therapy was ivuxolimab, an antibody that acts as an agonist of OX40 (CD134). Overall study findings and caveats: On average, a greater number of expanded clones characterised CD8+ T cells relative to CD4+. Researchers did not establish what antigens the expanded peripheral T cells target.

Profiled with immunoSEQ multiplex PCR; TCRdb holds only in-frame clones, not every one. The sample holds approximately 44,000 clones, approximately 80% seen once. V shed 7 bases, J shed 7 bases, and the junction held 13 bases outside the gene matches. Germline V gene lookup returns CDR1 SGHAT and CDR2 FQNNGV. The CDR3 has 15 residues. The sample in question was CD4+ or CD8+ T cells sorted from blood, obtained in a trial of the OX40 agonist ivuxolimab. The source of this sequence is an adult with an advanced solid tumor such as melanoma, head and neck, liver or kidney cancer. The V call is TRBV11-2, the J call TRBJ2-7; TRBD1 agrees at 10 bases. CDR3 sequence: CASTRQGAGGREQYF. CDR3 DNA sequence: TGTGCCAGCACCCGACAGGGGGCGGGAGGACGTGAGCAGTACTTC. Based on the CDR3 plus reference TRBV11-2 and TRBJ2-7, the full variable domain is EAGVAQSPRYKIIEKRQSVAFWCNPISGHATLYWYQQILGQGPKLLIQFQNNGVVDDSQLPKDRFSAERLKGVDSTLKIQPAKLEDSAVYLCASTRQGAGGREQYFGPGTRLTVT.